A selection of T cell receptor beta chains follows, all from one sample in a study of blood T cells in healthy people across ages. TCRdb analysed the 5' RACE reads with MiXCR anew, one entry per CDR3 protein. The repertoire holds 540,000 or so distinct CDR3 sequences, with under 30% as singletons. In addition, the sample was reused for a study of T cells of mothers and their children.

The sequenced sample was blood. These receptors were taken from a boy younger than 18 in good health. CDR3s include the opening cysteine and the closing phenylalanine or tryptophan. D genes are given only for firm matches. Not all rows give a size; the values are once, few, many and, for expanded clones, a class.

CDR3nt: TGTGCCAGCAGTTATCGCACTAGCGGGCAGTACCAAGAGACCCAGTACTTC; CDR3aa: CASSYRTSGQYQETQYF; v_gene: TRBV6-5; abundance: NA; d_gene: TRBD2; j_gene: TRBJ2-5
CDR3nt: TGTGCCAGCAACCCCTCTTGGGAAGAGACCCAGTACTTC; CDR3aa: CASNPSWEETQYF; v_gene: TRBV28; abundance: few; d_gene: NA; j_gene: TRBJ2-5
CDR3nt: TGCGCCAGCAGCCAAGATCTTCTAGCGACAGCACACTATGGCTACACCTTC; CDR3aa: CASSQDLLATAHYGYTF; v_gene: TRBV4-3; abundance: NA; d_gene: NA; j_gene: TRBJ1-2
CDR3nt: TGCGCCAGCAGTTCCGGGGCCAACACCGGGGAGCTGTTTTTT; CDR3aa: CASSSGANTGELFF; v_gene: TRBV28; abundance: NA; d_gene: NA; j_gene: TRBJ2-2
CDR3nt: TGTGCCAGCAGGACTAGCGGGGAAAACAATGAGCAGTTCTTC; CDR3aa: CASRTSGENNEQFF; v_gene: TRBV18; abundance: NA; d_gene: TRBD2; j_gene: TRBJ2-1
CDR3nt: TGTGCCAGCAGGGAAGGGCCCACCCTTTCCTACGAGCAGTACTTC; CDR3aa: CASREGPTLSYEQYF; v_gene: TRBV7-2; abundance: few; d_gene: NA; j_gene: TRBJ2-7
CDR3nt: TGCAGTGCTAGGATAGTGGGGGAACCTTTCTTT; CDR3aa: CSARIVGEPFF; v_gene: TRBV20-1; abundance: NA; d_gene: NA; j_gene: TRBJ1-1
CDR3nt: TGTGCCAGCAGTTTATTTGGGGGGCAAGAGACCCAGTACTTC; CDR3aa: CASSLFGGQETQYF; v_gene: TRBV12-3/TRBV12-4; abundance: many; d_gene: NA; j_gene: TRBJ2-5
CDR3nt: TGTGCCAGCACGCAGGCGAACACTGAAGCTTTCTTT; CDR3aa: CASTQANTEAFF; v_gene: TRBV2; abundance: few; d_gene: NA; j_gene: TRBJ1-1
CDR3nt: TGCAGTGCCCTACTCGGCGGGGCAAGCTCCTACAATGAGCAGTTCTTC; CDR3aa: CSALLGGASSYNEQFF; v_gene: TRBV20-1; abundance: NA; d_gene: NA; j_gene: TRBJ2-1
CDR3nt: TGTGCCAGCAGCTCAAAAGGGACGGCTAACACTGAAGCTTTCTTT; CDR3aa: CASSSKGTANTEAFF; v_gene: TRBV7-9; abundance: few; d_gene: NA; j_gene: TRBJ1-1
CDR3nt: TGTGCCTGGTGCGTCCCGGAGACTGAAGCTTTCTTT; CDR3aa: CAWCVPETEAFF; v_gene: TRBV30; abundance: few; d_gene: NA; j_gene: TRBJ1-1
CDR3nt: TGTGCCAGCAGCTTAGGGGCTAGCGGGGGCCAGGTACAAGAGACCCAGTACTTC; CDR3aa: CASSLGASGGQVQETQYF; v_gene: TRBV11-2; abundance: NA; d_gene: TRBD2; j_gene: TRBJ2-5
CDR3nt: TGTGCCATCAGGGGAACAGGAACCTCCTCGGTCACTGAAGCTTTCTTT; CDR3aa: CAIRGTGTSSVTEAFF; v_gene: TRBV10-3; abundance: few; d_gene: NA; j_gene: TRBJ1-1
CDR3nt: TGCGCCAGCAGCCAAGAGGGGCAGGGGAGCGATGAAGCTTTCTTT; CDR3aa: CASSQEGQGSDEAFF; v_gene: TRBV4-3; abundance: NA; d_gene: NA; j_gene: TRBJ1-1
CDR3nt: TGTGCCAGCAGCCAAGATTTCCAGGGCCCCGGGGAGACCCAGTACTTC; CDR3aa: CASSQDFQGPGETQYF; v_gene: TRBV4-2; abundance: few; d_gene: NA; j_gene: TRBJ2-5
CDR3nt: TGTGCCAGCAGTTTTACAACACCTCCCTACGAGCAGTACTTC; CDR3aa: CASSFTTPPYEQYF; v_gene: TRBV28; abundance: few; d_gene: NA; j_gene: TRBJ2-7
CDR3nt: TGTGCCACCAGTGATGACCGGGAGTTAGCGTGGGAGACCCAGTACTTC; CDR3aa: CATSDDRELAWETQYF; v_gene: TRBV15; abundance: NA; d_gene: NA; j_gene: TRBJ2-5
CDR3nt: TGCGCCAGCAGCCAAGATCGACAGGGCCTTAGCACAGATACGCAGTATTTT; CDR3aa: CASSQDRQGLSTDTQYF; v_gene: TRBV4-3; abundance: few; d_gene: TRBD1; j_gene: TRBJ2-3
CDR3nt: TGCAGTGCTACCGGGATGACCATCTACGAGCAGTACTTC; CDR3aa: CSATGMTIYEQYF; v_gene: TRBV20-1; abundance: NA; d_gene: NA; j_gene: TRBJ2-7
CDR3nt: TGTGCCAGCAGTTCCTCCGGGGAGGAGCAGTTCTTC; CDR3aa: CASSSSGEEQFF; v_gene: TRBV12-3/TRBV12-4; abundance: NA; d_gene: NA; j_gene: TRBJ2-1
CDR3nt: TGTGCCAGCAGTTACGGGGGTCTGTTCGGAAAACTGTTTTTT; CDR3aa: CASSYGGLFGKLFF; v_gene: TRBV6-5; abundance: few; d_gene: NA; j_gene: TRBJ1-4